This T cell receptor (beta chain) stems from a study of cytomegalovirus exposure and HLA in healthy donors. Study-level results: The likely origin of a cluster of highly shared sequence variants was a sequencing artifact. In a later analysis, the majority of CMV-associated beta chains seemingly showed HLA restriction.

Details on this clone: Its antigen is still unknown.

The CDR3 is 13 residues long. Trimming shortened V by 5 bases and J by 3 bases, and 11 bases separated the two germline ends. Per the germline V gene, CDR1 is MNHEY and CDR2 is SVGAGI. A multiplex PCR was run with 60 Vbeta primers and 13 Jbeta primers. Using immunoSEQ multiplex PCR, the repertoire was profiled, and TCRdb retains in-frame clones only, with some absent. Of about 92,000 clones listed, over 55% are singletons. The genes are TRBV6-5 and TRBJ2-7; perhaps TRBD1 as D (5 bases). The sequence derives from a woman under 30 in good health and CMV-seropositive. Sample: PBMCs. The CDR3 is CASSGTGSYEQYF. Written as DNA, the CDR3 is TGTGCCAGCAGTGGAACAGGCAGCTACGAGCAGTACTTC.